The present entry profiles one T cell receptor (beta chain) with its context. This clonotype was recorded many times. Its antigen target is currently unknown. Base qualities are not recorded, but no much larger clone differs from it by a single base. Relative to germline, V is 2 bases shorter and J is 5 bases shorter, with 15 bases between their ends. Spanning cysteine to phenylalanine, the CDR3 consists of 15 amino acids. CDR3 DNA is the only sequence kept; it has 45 bases, read in frame from the first base. Based on the germline V gene, the CDR1 and CDR2 sequences are KGHSH and LQKENI. This specimen belongs to a study of human T cells and chemical hapten exposure listed by TCRdb under 2021. General notes on the study: For sensitization, 2% DPC in acetone was applied to a roughly 2 cm by roughly 2 cm area of upper inner arm skin. Throughout the approximately 23-week study period, patients were also given weekly therapeutic DPC doses on the scalp. Patch testing was performed on the upper back with Finn chambers containing 0.01% DPC, and the patch tests were scored after 6 days according to International Contact Dermatitis Research Group standards. Alopecia areata with under or over 50% scalp involvement, alopecia totalis and alopecia universalis were represented in the patient cohort, which was mostly female. Libraries were combined into a pool for sequencing, and differences in TCR yield between samples came mainly from small differences in library volumes within the pool. Peripheral blood TCR repertoire changes were tracked in vivo in alopecia patients during primary and secondary sensitization to the hapten diphenylcyclopropenone (DPC). Blood was sampled from patients pre-sensitization (week 0) and at 2, 6 and about 24 weeks after DPC sensitization. For TCR sequencing, blood came from 25 to 35 alopecia patients at anywhere from one to four time points (pre-sensitization, 2, 6 and 24 weeks). Findings and caveats that apply to the study as a whole: After repeated subsampling, changes were observed in the strength of the expansion versus patch-test correlation and in the threshold at which the correlation became significant. DPC sensitization did not change the number of TCRs with a frequency above 1 in 1000, and there was no evidence of changes in global repertoire structure. Expanded TCRs formed significantly more large CDR3 similarity clusters than pre-sensitization or healthy control sets, consistent with antigen-driven responses. A positive correlation was found between the number of PT1 expanded TCRs and patch test score, with significance reached at thresholds 8, 16 and 32 but not 4. Alopecia, a presumed autoimmune disease, was present in all patients, so the immune response of the patients might differ from that of healthy individuals.

The time point label corresponds to: pre-sensitization, week 0. The treatment or condition label for this specimen denotes: therapeutic diphenylcyclopropenone sensitization with weekly scalp DPC. At each patch-test visit, blood was drawn before the patch test was applied. Patients were eligible if aged 18 to 70, diagnosed with alopecia and judged suitable for DPC therapy, and pregnant patients were excluded. Total RNA was isolated from unfractionated whole blood collected in Tempus Blood RNA tubes. Library preparation was by RACE. Sequencer: NextSeq 500. During library preparation, unique molecular identifiers were attached to individual cDNA molecules so that TCRs could be counted quantitatively and reproducibly. From each blood RNA sample, both TCR alpha and TCR beta chains were sequenced. The study's processing was this. The median number of TCRs per sample was 95,638, ranging from about 20,000 to 750,000. The Decombinator software suite was used to annotate V, J and CDR3 in the TCR reads. Every sample was subsampled to the same number of TCRs (28,000) for the PS versus PT1 abundance plots. TCRs were defined as expanded if absent before sensitization and observed at least eight times at the 2-week time point. In TCRdb, the public reads were trimmed at Q25 with fastp and aligned with MiXCR, with productive beta chains retained. Records with the same CDR3 protein are collapsed into one entry carrying the most frequent genes and DNA. The V and J calls come from TCRdb's annotation, not from the publication. The sample has about 68,000 distinct CDR3 sequences on record, roughly 9.8% of them singletons. The ten largest clones represent approximately 5% of the sample.

The receptor's source is a woman in her forties or fifties with alopecia areata. Some clones in this sample may be carry-over from other donors' samples. Sequences were derived from whole blood, sampled in connection with sensitization to the hapten diphenylcyclopropenone (DPC). The chain is assembled from TRBV18 and TRBJ1-1, with an unclear D gene assignment. The CDR3 corresponds to CASSPRVELGTEAFF. The DNA sequence is as follows: TGTGCCAGCTCACCAAGGGTGGAACTGGGAACTGAAGCTTTCTTT.